One sample yielded the 15 T cell receptor beta chains listed below, sequenced in a study of graft-versus-host responses after intestinal transplantation. Only in-frame clones appear in the TCRdb table, and some are missing; sequencing was by immunoSEQ multiplex PCR. The sample yields tens of thousands of clones, 70% to 90% seen once. The material sequenced was PBMCs, taken 26 days after transplant. These receptors all come from a human patient who received an intestinal transplant, so some T cells may come from the graft donor.

The V gene is TRBV5-1, the J gene TRBJ2-3; 13 positions match TRBD2. Germline trimming cut 3 bases from V and 4 bases from J; bases unmatched to any gene: 2. The germline CDR1 and CDR2 sequences are SGHRS and YFSETQ. CDR3 length: 15 residues. The CDR3 spells CASSWGLAGPDTQYF. CDR3 nucleotides: TGCGCCAGCAGCTGGGGACTAGCGGGACCAGATACGCAGTATTTT. Full variable domain (remainder filled in from reference TRBV5-1 and TRBJ2-3): KAGVTQTPRYLIKTRGQQVTLSCSPISGHRSVSWYQQTPGQGLQFLFEYFSETQRNKGNFPGRFSGRQFSNSRSEMNVSTLELGDSALYLCASSWGLAGPDTQYFGPGTRLTVL.

The V gene is TRBV6-5, the J gene TRBJ2-7; 8 bases align to TRBD1. V trimming: 6 bases; J trimming: 5 bases; junction bases outside the gene matches: 6. There are 13 residues in the CDR3. Germline-derived CDR1 and CDR2 are MNHEY and SVGAGI. CDR3 sequence reads: CASRGQGFHEQYV. CDR3 DNA sequence: TGTGCCAGCAGAGGACAGGGTTTCCACGAGCAGTACGTC.

The chain employs TRBV6-5 and TRBJ2-3; 11 bases line up with TRBD2. Germline V gene lookup returns CDR1 MNHEY and CDR2 SVGAGI. This CDR3 has 15 amino acids. J lost 5 bases, V lost 7 bases, and 8 bases had no gene match. The CDR3 loop reads CASNLAGGVLDTQYF. As DNA, the CDR3 is TGTGCCAGCAATTTAGCGGGGGGGGTACTAGATACGCAGTATTTT.

This sequence joins TRBV7-6 and TRBJ2-3, with 7 bases aligning to TRBD2. The CDR3 runs 17 residues. Germline CDR1 is SGHVS and CDR2 is FNYEAQ. The V segment lost 5 bases and the J segment 3 bases; nucleotides outside the gene matches: 14. For the CDR3, the DNA is TGTGCCAGCAGCGACCCGGGCGGCGGGAGAGGTACAGATACGCAGTATTTT. Its protein is CASSDPGGGRGTDTQYF.

The rearrangement joins TRBV18 to TRBJ2-1; the match to TRBD2 covers 8 bases. The germline CDR1 and CDR2 sequences are KGHSH and LQKENI. This CDR3 spans 16 amino acids. V shed 0 bases and J 1 base; nucleotides not matched to a gene: 2. The CDR3 DNA is TGTGCCAGCTCACCACCGGCGGGGGGTTCCTACAATGAGCAGTTCTTC. Protein product: CASSPPAGGSYNEQFF.

The CDR3 DNA sequence: TGTGCCAGCAGCCCCGGGACAGGAAATCAGCCCCAGCATTTT. It translates to CASSPGTGNQPQHF. The J gene is TRBJ1-5, the V gene TRBV5-3; 8 positions match TRBD1. TRBV5-3 qualifies as an ORF whose function is uncertain. The CDR3 is 14 amino acids. J gave up 4 bases and V 8 bases, and 8 bases lay outside the gene matches.

This rearrangement joins TRBV11-2 to TRBJ2-6; 8 bases are shared with TRBD1. The germline V gene encodes CDR1 SGHAT and CDR2 FQNNGV. V shed 5 bases, J shed 9 bases, and the junction held 6 bases outside the gene matches. The CDR3 is 14 residues long. As DNA, the CDR3 is TGTGCCAGCAGCATGACAGGGGTTGGCAACGTCCTGACTTTC. Protein product: CASSMTGVGNVLTF.

The V gene is TRBV5-4, the J gene TRBJ2-1; 7 bases map to TRBD2. The length of the CDR3 is 16 residues. Germline values: CDR1 SGHNT, CDR2 YYREEE (reference sequence). The trim removed 2 bases at V and 3 bases at J, leaving 8 bases unmatched. The CDR3 here is CASSFLASGNYNEQFF. The CDR3 DNA reads TGTGCCAGCAGCTTCTTGGCTAGCGGAAACTACAATGAGCAGTTCTTC.

The chain couples TRBV28 to TRBJ1-2; 7 positions agree with TRBD1. The CDR3 spans 14 residues. V was pared by 2 bases and J by 8 bases, with 8 bases of the junction left unmatched. Germline V gene data show CDR1 as MDHEN and CDR2 as SYDVKM. In nucleotides, the CDR3 is TGTGCCAGCAGTTTAATCTCAGGGGGTTTGGGCTACACCTTC. Its protein product is CASSLISGGLGYTF.

In its sample, this clone was seen once. This chain joins TRBV6-1 and TRBJ2-7, with 8 bases identical to TRBD2. Trimming took 3 bases from V and 5 from J; bases not matched to a gene: 18. CDR3 size: 18 residues. Germline CDR1 MNHNS, CDR2 SASEGT. The CDR3 bases are TGTGCCAGCAGTGACCCGTGGGCCGAGGCCCGGGGGGGACACGAGCAGTACTTC. Translated, it gives CASSDPWAEARGGHEQYF.

CDR3 in amino acids: CASSLGVREGEQYF. In DNA form, the CDR3 reads TGTGCCAGCAGCTTGGGGGTCAGGGAGGGTGAGCAGTACTTC. The V and J genes are TRBV5-4 and TRBJ2-7, with 7 bases lining up with TRBD2. Germline V lookup: CDR1 SGHNT, CDR2 YYREEE (reference sequence). Germline trimming cut 0 bases from V and 7 bases from J; bases unmatched to any gene: 7. The length of the CDR3 is 14 residues.

The chain has TRBV7-2 and TRBJ2-5, with 7 nucleotides matching TRBD2. Germline CDR1 SGHTA, CDR2 FQGNSA. Losses at the gene ends were 2 bases for V and 2 bases for J; bases not matched to a gene: 8. This CDR3 comprises 16 residues. The CDR3 DNA sequence: TGTGCCAGCAGCTTACTCCCAGCGGGGCAACAAGAGACCCAGTACTTC. Its translation is CASSLLPAGQQETQYF.

This clone was picked up one time. This chain uses TRBV28 with TRBJ1-5; tentatively, D is TRBD1 (6 bases). Trimming pared 2 bases from V and 5 bases from J, leaving 10 bases between. The germline gives CDR1 MDHEN, CDR2 SYDVKM. CDR3 length equals 14 residues. The CDR3 DNA sequence: TGTGCCAGCAGTTTACCAGGGGCACATCAGCCCCAGCATTTT. Its translation is CASSLPGAHQPQHF. Full variable domain (outside the CDR3, taken from reference TRBV28 and TRBJ1-5): DVKVTQSSRYLVKRTGEKVFLECVQDMDHENMFWYRQDPGLGLRLIYFSYDVKMKEKGDIPEGYSVSREKKERFSLILESASTNQTSMYLCASSLPGAHQPQHFGDGTRLSIL.

CDR3 loop: CASSLKSGQFF. CDR3 nucleotide sequence: TGTGCCAGCAGCTTAAAGAGCGGGCAGTTCTTC. This chain uses TRBV7-2 with TRBJ2-1, with D tentatively TRBD2 (5 bases). Germline V gene sequence: CDR1 SGHTA, CDR2 FQGNSA. V shed 2 bases and J shed 12 bases, with 8 bases lying between them. CDR3 length: 11 amino acids.

V usage is TRBV19 and J usage is TRBJ1-5; D unresolved. This CDR3 contains 15 residues. The germline V and J ends were trimmed by 4 bases and 3 bases, with 13 bases remaining between them. In germline, CDR1 is LNHDA, CDR2 SQIVND (reference sequence). CDR3 region: CASSNGVVDNQPQHF. Written as DNA, the CDR3 is TGTGCCAGTAGTAACGGGGTGGTGGACAATCAGCCCCAGCATTTT. Combining the CDR3 with reference TRBV19 and TRBJ1-5 gives the whole variable domain DGGITQSPKYLFRKEGQNVTLSCEQNLNHDAMYWYRQDPGQGLRLIYYSQIVNDFQKGDIAEGYSVSREKKESFPLTVTSAQKNPTAFYLCASSNGVVDNQPQHFGDGTRLSIL.